This note documents a single TCR beta chain sequence. What it recognizes is unknown. With 6 bases removed from V and 1 base from J, the gap between germline ends came to 13 bases. Germline V gene lookup returns CDR1 GTSNPN and CDR2 SVGIG (reference sequence). The CDR3 consists of 14 residues. The sample comes from a study of a mutant IDH1 vaccine in newly diagnosed glioma. Whole-study context: Those enrolled had earlier been treated with radiotherapy, temozolomide, or both, mostly both.

As for time point: week 35, safety follow-up. Vaccination comprised doses that each held 300 ug of mutant IDH1 20-mer peptide, plus topical imiquimod. Method: immunoSEQ multiplex PCR; TCRdb's copy keeps in-frame clones and lacks some. Of roughly 68,000 clones in the sample, roughly 71% were seen once. Sequenced here: PBMCs, sampled from a glioma patient whose treatment included an IDH1 peptide vaccine. This sequence originates from a man aged 45 to 65 with glioma. The genes are TRBV30 and TRBJ1-5; D perhaps matches TRBD1 (5 bases). The DNA of the CDR3 is TGTGCCTGTGCGTACGGGGCCAGCAATCAGCCCCAGCATTTT. As protein: CACAYGASNQPQHF.